The 15 T cell receptor beta chains in this list originate from one sample, sequenced in a study of blood T cell repertoires in COVID-19. Method: immunoSEQ multiplex PCR; TCRdb's copy keeps in-frame clones and lacks some. Among roughly 150,000 clones, 75% to 90% were seen once, and the ten largest hold about 11%. Source material: peripheral blood. The receptors were gathered from a human donor in a cohort sampled during active COVID-19.

The chain employs TRBV29-1 and TRBJ2-2; a possible D gene is TRBD1 (5 bases). V lost 5 bases and J lost 4, with 11 bases in between. CDR1 and CDR2 (germline): SQVTM, ANQGSEA. There are 13 residues in the CDR3. The chain's CDR3 is CSVWGGSTGELFF. CDR3 bases: TGCAGCGTTTGGGGCGGAAGCACCGGGGAGCTGTTTTTT.

The rearrangement uses TRBV29-1 and TRBJ1-5; D possibly corresponds to TRBD1 (5 bases). Germline V CDR1 and CDR2: SQVTM, ANQGSEA. V lost 1 base and J lost 11, with 9 bases in between. The CDR3 consists of 11 residues. The DNA of the CDR3 is TGCAGCGTTGAAGCAAACAGGACCCAGCATTTT. It yields the protein CSVEANRTQHF.

In this sample, this clone turned up a few times. This chain links TRBV6-5 with TRBJ1-1; 8 bases are a match to TRBD1. The V gene's germline CDR1 is MNHEY and CDR2 SVGAGI. The CDR3 is 16 residues long. Unmatched junction bases numbered 10, after V lost 2 bases and J lost 5 bases. The CDR3 DNA reads as TGTGCCAGCAGTTACGGGACAGGTCGGGGATCTACTGAAGCTTTCTTT. Translation gives CASSYGTGRGSTEAFF.

CDR3 amino acids: CASSKRTSGSSYEQYF. The DNA of the CDR3 is TGTGCCAGCAGCAAACGGACTAGCGGGAGCTCCTACGAGCAGTACTTC. The rearrangement uses TRBV14 and TRBJ2-7; TRBD2 matches 13 bases. The CDR3 has 16 residues. Germline CDR1 reads SGHDN; CDR2 reads FVKESK. With 5 bases clipped from V and 0 bases from J, the junction kept 4 bases outside the gene matches.

V gene TRBV27 combines with J gene TRBJ1-2; TRBD1 is a possible D gene (6 bases). The germline V gene has CDR1 MNHEY and CDR2 SMNVEV (reference sequence). The CDR3 has 16 amino acids. The V and J ends lost 1 base and 1 base respectively, with 13 bases between them. CDR3 sequence reads: CASSLLRTVNNYGYTF. CDR3 nucleotides: TGTGCCAGCAGTTTATTACGGACAGTAAATAACTATGGCTACACCTTC.

The rearrangement links TRBV7-2 to TRBJ2-6; D is ambiguous. Germline assignment: CDR1 SGHTA and CDR2 FQGNSA. The CDR3 totals 15 residues. Trimming removed 2 bases from V and 1 base from J, with 6 bases in between. CDR3 nucleotides: TGTGCCAGCAGCTTACAGGTTTCTGGGGCCAACGTCCTGACTTTC. Its protein is CASSLQVSGANVLTF.

The rearrangement uses TRBV19 and TRBJ2-2; D remains ambiguous. Trimming took off 3 bases at V and 4 bases at J, with 9 bases between the two ends. The CDR3 is 14 residues long. The V gene's germline CDR1 is LNHDA and CDR2 SQIVND (reference sequence). The CDR3 DNA follows: TGTGCCAGTAGTATTGGTCAGGCCACCGGGGAGCTGTTTTTT. Protein sequence: CASSIGQATGELFF.

The chain joins TRBV9 to TRBJ2-4, with 9 bases lining up with TRBD1. The CDR3 runs to 17 residues. V lost 0 bases and J lost 3; bases outside the gene matches: 7. Per germline, CDR1 SGDLS and CDR2 YYNGEE. In DNA, the CDR3 is TGTGCCAGCAGCGTAGATTCGGGACAGGGCGTCAAAAACATTCAGTACTTC. Protein sequence: CASSVDSGQGVKNIQYF. Using reference TRBV9 and TRBJ2-4 for the parts outside the CDR3, the full variable domain is DSGVTQTPKHLITATGQRVTLRCSPRSGDLSVYWYQQSLDQGLQFLIQYYNGEERAKGNILERFSAQQFPDLHSELNLSSLELGDSALYFCASSVDSGQGVKNIQYFGAGTRLSVL.

The rearrangement links TRBV5-6 to TRBJ2-7; 8 nucleotides line up with TRBD1. The germline V gene has CDR1 SGHDT and CDR2 YYEEEE. The CDR3 has 14 residues. The trim removed 4 bases at V and 4 bases at J, leaving 7 bases unmatched. CDR3 DNA sequence: TGTGCCAGCAGCATAGGACAGGGCGGGTACGAGCAGTACTTC. This codes for CASSIGQGGYEQYF.

This chain links TRBV5-1 with TRBJ2-5; 12 bases line up with TRBD2. CDR1 is SGHRS and CDR2 is YFSETQ in the germline V gene. The ends lost 3 bases at V and 5 bases at J; junction bases unmatched: 8. CDR3 length: 16 residues. The CDR3 DNA is TGCGCCAGCAGCTCCCAGACTAGCGGGAGTACCGAGACCCAGTACTTC. Its protein is CASSSQTSGSTETQYF.

The chain is built from TRBV11-3 and TRBJ1-1; D call uncertain. From germline, CDR1 is SGHNT and CDR2 YENEEA. The CDR3 contains 13 residues. The ends were cut back, 3 bases at V and 1 base at J, with 6 bases in the middle. CDR3 bases: TGTGCCAGCAGCTTTCAACAGAACACTGAAGCTTTCTTT. It encodes CASSFQQNTEAFF.

DNA of the CDR3: TGTGCCAGCAGCTTGACACCCACCTACGAGCAGTACTTC. It encodes CASSLTPTYEQYF. V gene TRBV7-9 combines with J gene TRBJ2-7, with D uncertain. This CDR3 has 13 amino acids. Germline V CDR1 and CDR2: SEHNR, FQNEAQ (reference sequence). The V end lost 3 bases, the J end lost 2 bases, and 8 bases lay between the germline ends.

The rearrangement joins TRBV7-2 to TRBJ2-1; D not resolved. The germline gives CDR1 SGHTA, CDR2 FQGNSA. V lost 6 bases to trimming and J lost 9 bases, with 15 bases between them. The CDR3 sequence is 13 residues long. CDR3 in amino acids: CASSLTRWSEQFF. DNA for the CDR3: TGTGCCAGCAGTCTCACCCGGTGGAGTGAGCAGTTCTTC.

This chain connects TRBV7-2 to TRBJ1-5; 7 bases match TRBD1. J gave up 5 bases and V 1 base, and 2 bases lay outside the gene matches. The CDR3 loop spans 14 amino acids. From germline, CDR1 is SGHTA and CDR2 FQGNSA. CDR3 loop: CASSLEGTDQPQHF. CDR3 coding DNA: TGTGCCAGCAGCTTAGAGGGGACAGATCAGCCCCAGCATTTT.

The V call is TRBV25-1, the J call TRBJ2-3, with TRBD2 as a possible D gene (6 bases). V lost 6 bases, J lost 2 bases, and 12 bases lay in between. The CDR3 is 14 amino acids. In germline, CDR1 is MGHDK, CDR2 SYGVNS. The CDR3 reads CASSRSGNTDTQYF. DNA of the CDR3: TGTGCCAGCAGCCGTAGCGGAAACACAGATACGCAGTATTTT.